This TCR beta chain was identified during a study of T-cell reconstitution after alpha-beta-depleted transplantation in children. Researchers prepared the TCRbeta library using unique molecular identifiers, the study reports. TCRdb reanalysed the PCR reads using MiXCR and keeps one entry per CDR3 protein. Of hundreds of thousands of distinct CDR3 sequences listed, about 10% were seen once; the top ten hold 4%. Trimming cost V 2 bases and J 3 bases, with 13 bases left between them. This CDR3 is built from 15 residues. Germline-derived CDR1 and CDR2 are DFQATT and SNEGSKA (reference sequence). Here the sequenced sample was PBMCs from the stem cell graft donor, taken from the stem cell graft. The rearrangement links TRBV20-1 to TRBJ2-2; D unclear. This clonotype was obtained from a human donor who donated a stem cell graft to a child with acute myeloid leukemia. CDR3 DNA sequence: TGCAGTGCTAGACCCTCCTATAGGGACACCGGGGAGCTGTTTTTT. This encodes CSARPSYRDTGELFF.